This T cell receptor beta chain was captured in a study of T cell changes during pregnancy in multiple sclerosis. Here immunoSEQ multiplex PCR was the method, and the copy in TCRdb shows in-frame clones only, minus some. The repertoire holds about 40,000 clones, with approximately 90% as singletons. This TCR derives from a female donor in good health, enrolled as a control in a pregnancy study. This sample comprised CD4+ T cells from peripheral blood mononuclear cells, obtained in the third trimester of pregnancy.

CDR3 region: CATEGGRVTGELFF. In DNA form, the CDR3 reads TGTGCCACCGAGGGGGGGAGGGTAACCGGGGAGCTGTTTTTT. The chain couples TRBV6-6 to TRBJ2-2; maybe TRBD2 (7 bases). The CDR3 loop spans 14 amino acids. Germline V gives CDR1 MNHNY, CDR2 SVGAGI (reference sequence). Between the trimmed V and J ends, which lost 10 bases and 5 bases, there was a span of 17 bases.